Here is one TCR beta chain with its context. Its antigen is not identified. These data come from a study of cytomegalovirus exposure and HLA in healthy donors. This CDR3 contains 11 residues. The germline V gene has CDR1 SNHLY and CDR2 FYNNEI. The V and J ends lost 7 bases and 3 bases respectively, with 6 bases between them. Method: immunoSEQ multiplex PCR; TCRdb's copy keeps in-frame clones and lacks some. Of under 300,000 clones listed, 90% are singletons. Overall study results and limits: While the bulk of TCR sequences proved rare, some public TCRs turned up in many donors.

The origin of this receptor is a woman under 30 in good health and CMV-seronegative. This chain joins TRBV2 and TRBJ2-5; a possible D gene is TRBD2 (5 bases). Sequencing input: PBMCs. Here the CDR3 DNA reads TGTGCCAGCAAGGAGGAAGAGACCCAGTACTTC. Its translation is CASKEEETQYF.